These 20 T cell receptor beta chains were sequenced from one sample in a study of T cells in Graves' hyperthyroidism and ophthalmopathy. Researchers amplified the TCR beta CDR3 regions from RNA transcripts. During a first-round RT-PCR of the TCR CDR3, the HTBI primer set was used. TCRdb redid the calling of the multiplex PCR reads with MiXCR, one entry per CDR3 protein. The table includes around 180,000 distinct CDR3 sequences, approximately 15% detected once. What was sequenced was blood. These receptors came from a woman aged 45-65 years with Graves' hyperthyroidism.

This clonotype was recorded at least ten times. This chain uses TRBV7-9 with TRBJ2-1, with TRBD2 matching over 8 bases. The CDR3 totals 16 residues. With V trimmed by 7 bases and J by 4 bases, 12 bases remained unmatched. Germline lookup yields CDR1 SEHNR and CDR2 FQNEAQ (reference sequence). The CDR3: CASIDTGGARYNEQFF. The CDR3, as DNA: TGTGCCAGCATCGATACCGGGGGGGCCCGGTACAATGAGCAGTTCTTC. Filled out from reference TRBV7-9 and TRBJ2-1, the complete variable domain reads DTGVSQNPRHKITKRGQNVTFRCDPISEHNRLYWYRQTLGQGPEFLTYFQNEAQLEKSRLLSDRFSAERPKGSFSTLEIQRTEQGDSAMYLCASIDTGGARYNEQFFGPGTRLTVL.

As for this clonotype: Just one base apart from a much larger clone, this may be a read error. This sequence joins TRBV5-8 and TRBJ2-1; D call uncertain. The CDR3 is 11 residues long. Trimming shortened V by 4 bases and J by 11 bases, and 10 bases separated the two germline ends. Germline CDR1 is SGHTS and CDR2 is YDEGEE. CDR3 residues: CASSRPNKQFF. DNA for the CDR3: TGTGCCAGCAGCCGCCCAAATAAGCAGTTCTTC.

This clonotype showed up many times. The rearrangement joins TRBV7-2 to TRBJ2-2; D is unresolved. Trimming took 2 bases from V and 12 from J, leaving 13 bases between them. The germline gives CDR1 SGHTA, CDR2 FQGNSA. The CDR3 has 13 residues. The CDR3 region has the DNA TGTGCCAGCAGCTTAACGACGAATAACCAGCTGTTTTTT. Protein: CASSLTTNNQLFF.

This clonotype was detected only a few times. The chain links TRBV25-1 to TRBJ2-7; 7 bases are shared with TRBD1. Germline V gene sequence: CDR1 MGHDK, CDR2 SYGVNS. This CDR3 is 15 amino acids long. The trim removed 9 bases at V and 3 bases at J, leaving 14 bases unmatched. In DNA, the CDR3 is TGTGCCAGTGAAACCGCCGGGACAGCGAACTACGAGCAGTACTTC. This encodes CASETAGTANYEQYF.

Many counts were recorded for this clonotype. The chain joins TRBV25-1 to TRBJ1-2; the D gene is possibly TRBD1 (5 bases). Germline V CDR1 and CDR2: MGHDK, SYGVNS. The V end was cut by 5 bases, the J end by 8 bases, with 15 bases between. The CDR3 length is 13 residues. The CDR3 nucleotides read TGTGCCAGCAGTTTCGGGGCCCGAAGGGGCTACACCTTC. It is translated as CASSFGARRGYTF.

This clonotype has a count of ten or more. Being one base from a much bigger clone, this may be a read error. The rearrangement joins TRBV12-3 or TRBV12-4 to TRBJ1-4; D might be TRBD1 (6 bases). There are 14 residues in the CDR3. The CDR3 nucleotides read TGTGCCAGCAGTCCCGGACAGCTTAATGAAAAACTGCTTTTT. This codes for CASSPGQLNEKLLF.

The table lists this clonotype with many counts. The V call is TRBV11-2, the J call TRBJ2-7; tentatively, D is TRBD2 (6 bases). Germline CDR1 and CDR2: SGHAT and FQNNGV. The CDR3 covers 14 residues. Between the trimmed V and J ends, which lost 5 bases and 2 bases, there was a span of 13 bases. DNA of the CDR3: TGTGCCAGCAGCCAGACTAGTGCCCCCTACGAGCAGTACTTC. This translates into CASSQTSAPYEQYF.

Ten or more counts support this clonotype. DNA of the CDR3: TGTGCCAGCAGCCCAGGGACTCTCTACGAGCAGTACTTC. Protein product: CASSPGTLYEQYF. The chain carries TRBV7-3 and TRBJ2-7, with D tentatively TRBD2 (6 bases). This CDR3 contains 13 residues. V was clipped by 5 bases and J by 3 bases, with 11 bases between them. The germline V gene has CDR1 SGHTA and CDR2 FQGTGA.

J is TRBJ2-3 and V is TRBV9, with D unresolved. Germline loops: CDR1 SGDLS, CDR2 YYNGEE. The V end was cut by 3 bases, the J end by 1 base, with 6 bases between. The CDR3 sequence is 13 residues long. The CDR3, as DNA: TGTGCCAGCAGCGCATGGGGCACAGATACGCAGTATTTT. This codes for CASSAWGTDTQYF. Filled out from reference TRBV9 and TRBJ2-3, the complete variable domain reads DSGVTQTPKHLITATGQRVTLRCSPRSGDLSVYWYQQSLDQGLQFLIQYYNGEERAKGNILERFSAQQFPDLHSELNLSSLELGDSALYFCASSAWGTDTQYFGPGTRLTVL.

This clonotype was seen ten or more times. The gene calls are TRBV6-1 and TRBJ2-4; no firm D call. In germline, CDR1 is MNHNS, CDR2 SASEGT. V lost 7 bases and J lost 5, with 18 bases in between. The CDR3 is 15 residues long. The CDR3: CASTGPVGEENIQYF. CDR3 DNA: TGTGCCAGCACCGGACCGGTCGGTGAGGAAAACATTCAGTACTTC.

In this sample, this clonotype turned up many times. The CDR3 DNA is TGTGCCAGCAGTTACTCGGGGAGATCCGGGTATGGCTACACCTTC. Translated: CASSYSGRSGYGYTF. The V and J genes are TRBV6-6 and TRBJ1-2; D unclear. The germline CDR1 and CDR2 sequences are MNHNY and SVGAGI (reference sequence). Trimming shortened V by 0 bases and J by 5 bases, and 13 bases separated the two germline ends. The CDR3 is made up of 15 amino acids.

This clonotype occurred many times. J is TRBJ1-2 and V is TRBV28, with D unclear. The CDR3 consists of 15 residues. Per germline, CDR1 MDHEN and CDR2 SYDVKM. V was pared by 6 bases and J by 7 bases, with 21 bases between. CDR3 amino acids: CASSISLGILFGYTF. The DNA of the CDR3 is TGTGCCAGCAGCATCTCCCTCGGGATCCTGTTTGGCTACACCTTC.

Of note for this clonotype: This may stem from a read error, because a much larger clone lies one nucleotide away. CDR3 DNA: TGTGCCGGTAATCAGGACAGTCAGGGGTCCTACAATGAGCAGTTCTTC. Amino acid sequence: CAGNQDSQGSYNEQFF. The rearrangement joins TRBV19 to TRBJ2-1; D perhaps matches TRBD1 (6 bases). This CDR3 spans 16 amino acids. Germline assignment: CDR1 LNHDA and CDR2 SQIVND (reference sequence). Trimming removed 11 bases from V and 1 base from J, with 21 bases in between.

This clonotype was picked up a small number of times. The chain links TRBV4-1 to TRBJ2-2; TRBD2 agrees at 7 bases. The CDR3 sequence is 17 residues long. Germline values: CDR1 MGHRA, CDR2 YSYEKL. J gave up 2 bases and V 3 bases, and 9 bases lay outside the gene matches. CDR3: CASSHTLGLDNTGELFF. The DNA for the CDR3 is TGCGCCAGCAGCCACACCCTTGGACTAGATAACACCGGGGAGCTGTTTTTT.

This clonotype was counted many times. The chain carries TRBV6-1 and TRBJ2-4, with TRBD2 as a possible D gene (7 bases). With 2 bases removed from V and 3 bases from J, the gap between germline ends came to 11 bases. This CDR3 has 15 residues. CDR1 and CDR2 from the germline V gene are MNHNS and SASEGT. The CDR3 is CASSEQGRVKNIQYF. In DNA, the CDR3 is TGTGCCAGCAGTGAACAGGGGAGGGTCAAAAACATTCAGTACTTC.

With regard to this clonotype: A much larger clone is a single base away; this may be a read error. This sequence joins TRBV20-1 and TRBJ2-3, with 7 bases identical to TRBD2. V shed 5 bases, J shed 4 bases, and the junction held 12 bases outside the gene matches. Looked up from germline, CDR1 is DFQATT and CDR2 is SNEGSKA (reference sequence). The CDR3 spans 15 residues. The CDR3 sequence: CSAYFEGGYADTQYF. The CDR3 DNA reads TGCAGTGCTTATTTCGAGGGAGGGTATGCAGATACGCAGTATTTT.

This clonotype was seen a few times. The CDR3 ends on some other residue instead of the conserved phenylalanine or tryptophan, so this is likely a read error. This chain joins TRBV5-1 and TRBJ2-2, with D possibly matching TRBD1 (6 bases). Trimming cost V 4 bases and J 4 bases, with 14 bases left between them. Looked up from germline, CDR1 is SGHRS and CDR2 is YFSETQ. The CDR3 is 15 residues long. CDR3 DNA sequence: TGCGCCAGCAGCCCACTCGGACAGATCACCGGGGAGCTGTTTTCT. This codes for CASSPLGQITGELFS.

This clonotype was seen at least ten times. The V and J genes are TRBV4-3 and TRBJ1-2; no reliable D call. Looked up from germline, CDR1 is LGHNA and CDR2 is YSLEER. The ends were cut back, 1 base at V and 4 bases at J, with 19 bases in the middle. This CDR3 region has 17 residues. The CDR3 DNA follows: TGCGCCAGCAGCCAAGGGGTCGTCGCAGGACCATCCTATGGCTACACCTTC. Its protein is CASSQGVVAGPSYGYTF.

The chain joins TRBV2 to TRBJ1-4; possibly TRBD1 for D (6 bases). This CDR3 spans 17 amino acids. V was pared by 8 bases and J by 0 bases, with 19 bases between. CDR1 and CDR2 (germline): SNHLY, FYNNEI. CDR3 sequence: CASGVRGGMATNEKLFF. In nucleotides, the CDR3 is TGTGCCAGCGGAGTCAGGGGAGGAATGGCAACTAATGAAAAACTGTTTTTT.

Only a few counts were recorded for this clonotype. The V call is TRBV6-2 or TRBV6-3, the J call TRBJ2-5, with D possibly matching TRBD1 (5 bases). Trimming shortened V by 6 bases and J by 4 bases, and 18 bases separated the two germline ends. CDR3 size: 15 residues. Germline CDR1 reads MNHEY; CDR2 reads SVGEGT. The CDR3 DNA follows: TGTGCCAGCAGCTCCCGAGGCAGGGTGCGAGAGACCCAGTACTTC. It encodes CASSSRGRVRETQYF.